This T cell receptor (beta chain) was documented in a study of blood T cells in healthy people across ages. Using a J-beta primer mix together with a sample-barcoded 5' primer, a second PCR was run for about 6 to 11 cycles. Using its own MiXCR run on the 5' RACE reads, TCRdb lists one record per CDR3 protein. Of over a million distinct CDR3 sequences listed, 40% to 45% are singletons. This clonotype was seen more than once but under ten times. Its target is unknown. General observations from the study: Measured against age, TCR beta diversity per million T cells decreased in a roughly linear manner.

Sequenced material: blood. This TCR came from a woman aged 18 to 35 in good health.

CDR3 in DNA: TGTGCCAGCAGCCAAGATCAGATTGACACAGATACGCAGTATTTT. It is translated as CASSQDQIDTDTQYF. The chain combines TRBV3-1 with TRBJ2-3; D remains ambiguous. Trimming removed 0 bases at V and 2 bases at J, with 9 bases between. CDR3 length: 15 amino acids. Per germline, CDR1 LGHDT and CDR2 YNNKEL (reference sequence).